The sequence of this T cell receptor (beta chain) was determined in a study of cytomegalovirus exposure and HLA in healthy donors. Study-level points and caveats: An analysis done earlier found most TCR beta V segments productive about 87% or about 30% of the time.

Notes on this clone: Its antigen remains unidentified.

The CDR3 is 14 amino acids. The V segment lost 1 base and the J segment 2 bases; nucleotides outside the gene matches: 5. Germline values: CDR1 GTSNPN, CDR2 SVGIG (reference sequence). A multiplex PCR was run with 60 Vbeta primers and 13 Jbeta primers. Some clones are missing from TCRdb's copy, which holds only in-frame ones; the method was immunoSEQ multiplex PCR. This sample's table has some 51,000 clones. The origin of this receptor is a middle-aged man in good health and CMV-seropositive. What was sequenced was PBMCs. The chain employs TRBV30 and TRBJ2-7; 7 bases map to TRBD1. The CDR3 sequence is CAWSEDRPPYEQYF. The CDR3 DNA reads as TGTGCCTGGAGTGAGGACAGGCCGCCCTACGAGCAGTACTTC.